This TCR beta chain was obtained from a study of cytomegalovirus exposure and HLA in healthy donors. Per germline, CDR1 LNHDA and CDR2 SQIVND (reference sequence). Trimming took 4 bases from V and 0 from J; bases not matched to a gene: 4. CDR3 length: 16 amino acids. TCRdb's copy holds only in-frame clones and misses some; the assay was immunoSEQ multiplex PCR. Found here are 47,000 or so clones, 85% to 95% of them singletons; the top ten hold approximately 1.5%. Sequencing was done on a sample of PBMCs. The V call is TRBV19, the J call TRBJ1-3; 9 bases are a match to TRBD1. This TCR came from a young man in good health and CMV-seronegative. The CDR3 bases are TGTGCCAGTAGTACCGGGACAGGGTTCTCTGGAAACACCATATATTTT. Its protein is CASSTGTGFSGNTIYF.